The T cell receptor (beta chain) described here comes from a study of identical twins. This CDR3 has 16 residues. Germline assignment: CDR1 PRHDT and CDR2 FYEKMQ (reference sequence). V dropped 0 bases and J dropped 4; count of bases not matched to a gene: 5. TCRdb itself ran the 5' RACE reads through MiXCR, one entry per CDR3 protein. Altogether 460,000 or so distinct CDR3 sequences are present, 13% to 15% being singletons, with the ten largest covering about 0.52%. This sample also appeared in a second study, on yellow fever vaccine responses in identical twins.

V is TRBV13 and J is TRBJ2-5; 10 bases are a match to TRBD2. Sample: CD4+ T cells sorted from blood. The receptor comes from a young woman in good health. The chain's CDR3 is CASSLGSGRAAETQYF. The DNA of the CDR3 is TGTGCCAGCAGCTTAGGGAGCGGGAGGGCCGCAGAGACCCAGTACTTC.